The source of this T cell receptor (beta chain) is a study of CD8 T cells in ankylosing spondylitis. This clonotype was detected only a few times. Its antigen is still unknown. Preparation of TCR beta libraries was done by quantitative 5'-RACE with molecular barcodes. TCRdb reprocessed the 5' RACE reads via MiXCR and lists one record per CDR3 protein. The table records about 440,000 distinct CDR3 sequences, 17% of them present only once. Study-wide results and limits: Ankylosing spondylitis blood appeared to be characterized by a TCR beta motif of about eight highly homologous variants.

The sequenced sample was blood, either unsorted or a sorted T cell fraction (not recorded which). This TCR was sampled from a male donor with ankylosing spondylitis.

This CDR3 reads CASSRHRNEKLFF. CDR3 coding DNA: TGTGCCAGCAGCCGACACAGGAATGAAAAACTGTTTTTT. The rearrangement uses TRBV3-1 and TRBJ1-4; D perhaps matches TRBD1 (5 bases). V lost 4 bases and J lost 5, with 8 bases in between. CDR1 is LGHDT and CDR2 is YNNKEL in the germline V gene (reference sequence). This CDR3 contains 13 residues. Full variable domain (remainder filled in from reference TRBV3-1 and TRBJ1-4): DTAVSQTPKYLVTQMGNDKSIKCEQNLGHDTMYWYKQDSKKFLKIMFSYNNKELIINETVPNRFSPKSPDKAHLNLHINSLELGDSAVYFCASSRHRNEKLFFGSGTQLSVL.